Sequencing of this T cell receptor beta chain was carried out in a study of cytomegalovirus exposure and HLA in healthy donors (dated by TCRdb to between 2016 and 2019). Study-wide context: According to a later analysis, the 120 or so validation repertoires were produced on the same platform as the approximately 690 repertoires of the first cohort. In addition to the first cohort of approximately 670 subjects, a separate validation cohort of over 90 different subjects was used. The study combined high-throughput TCR immunosequencing, statistical association of individual TCRs with disease status, and machine learning to predict cytomegalovirus infection status. The study was designed to test whether signatures of past pathogen exposure could be identified by cataloging public T cell receptors. Points the paper makes about the study in general: While some public TCRs were present in many individuals, most TCR sequences turned up only very rarely across donors. In vitro tests confirmed that three of the cytomegalovirus-associated TCR beta chains recognize cytomegalovirus antigens. Subsequent analysis determined that TCRs grouped into clusters in the first cohort also showed a tendency toward co-occurrence across the 130 or so validation repertoires, and 85% to 95% of cluster scores exceeded 0. It was suggested by the authors that the approach could potentially be generalized to other disease states and immunological phenotypes. The validation cohort had no HLA typing available for a later analysis, so co-occurrence within that cohort was assessed over all 110 or so repertoires. The study listed 164 TCR beta chains as associated with cytomegalovirus. The classifier was reported to diagnose cytomegalovirus status with high specificity and sensitivity in both the original cohort and the validation cohort.

Turning to this clone: Its binding antigen is unknown. It has no much larger one-base neighbor in the sample; base qualities were not kept.

The germline V gene sets CDR1 to SQVTM and CDR2 to ANQGSEA. The junction shows trimming of 6 bases on V and 7 bases on J, plus 13 bases between the germline ends. CDR3 length: 12 amino acids, cysteine to phenylalanine. Only CDR3 DNA remains: 36 bases, in frame from the first base. Donors formed part of the validation cohort, which comprised 120 subjects and was distinct from the first cohort of fewer than 750 subjects. Libraries were built with the immunoSEQ multiplex PCR assay. As for the authors' bioinformatics: A statistical classification framework was built for diagnosing cytomegalovirus status from the catalog of TCR beta chain sequences. TCRdb holds this immuneACCESS table with in-frame rearrangements only. Some clones are missing; in checked studies, unresolved V genes explain under half, and the rest has no known cause. The DNA was the basis for D and trimming; V, J and clone size are from that table. The sample table contains some 110,000 clones; only one count was recorded for around 89% of them. Jointly, the top ten make up less than 2% of the sample.

The sequence derives from a man younger than 35 in good health and CMV-seronegative. Recombination joined TRBV29-1 with TRBJ1-5; the D region possibly corresponds to TRBD1 (5 bases align). The sequenced material came from PBMCs. The CDR3 reads CSVKGEDQPQHF. The DNA is as follows: TGCAGCGTAAAAGGGGAAGACCAGCCCCAGCATTTT. Reference TRBV29-1 and TRBJ1-5 proteins supply the regions before and after the CDR3; the full variable domain is: SAVISQKPSRDICQRGTSLTIQCQVDSQVTMMFWYRQQPGQSLTLIATANQGSEATYESGFVIDKFPISRPNLTFSTLTVSNMSPEDSSIYLCSVKGEDQPQHFGDGTRLSIL.